This T cell receptor beta chain is drawn from a study of immune evolution from preneoplasia to lung adenocarcinoma. This CDR3 is built from 11 residues. Germline V CDR1 and CDR2: SNHLY, FYNNEI. General study results and limits: Later-stage lesions appeared to have more T cells, more diversity, less clonality.

Remarks on this clone: The antigen is undetermined. At one of its ends the junction is not consistent with the germline gene, which may arise from a read error. Other DNA variants within this sample encode the same CDR3.

Between about 2014 and 2018, patients underwent resection in Japan or China. Premalignant or tumor cells were enriched by macro-dissection after pathologic assessment. Assay used: immunoSEQ multiplex PCR; TCRdb lists only in-frame clones, some missing. The profile covers approximately 11,000 clones, with roughly four fifths appearing a single time and about 3.5% taken by the ten largest. What was sequenced was FFPE minimally invasive lung adenocarcinoma tissue. The gene calls are TRBV2 and TRBJ2-5; unclear D gene. The receptor's source is an older person with lung adenocarcinoma. This CDR3 reads CASSRAETQYF. DNA for the CDR3: TGTGCCAGCAGTCGAGCTGAGACCCAATACTTC.